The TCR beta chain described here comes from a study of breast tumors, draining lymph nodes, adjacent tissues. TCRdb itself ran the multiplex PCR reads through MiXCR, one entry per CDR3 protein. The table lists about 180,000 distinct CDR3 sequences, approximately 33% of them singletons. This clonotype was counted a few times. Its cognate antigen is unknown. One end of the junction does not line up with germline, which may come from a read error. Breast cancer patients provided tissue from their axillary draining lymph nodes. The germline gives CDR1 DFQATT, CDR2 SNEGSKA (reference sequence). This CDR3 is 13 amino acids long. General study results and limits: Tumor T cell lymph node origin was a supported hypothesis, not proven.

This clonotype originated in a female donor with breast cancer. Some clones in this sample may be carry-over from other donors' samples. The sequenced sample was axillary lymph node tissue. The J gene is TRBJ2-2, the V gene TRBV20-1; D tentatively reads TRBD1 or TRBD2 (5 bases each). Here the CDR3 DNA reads TGCGGTGCTGCCCTTTTTCCGACCGGGGCGCTGTTTTTT. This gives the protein CGAALFPTGALFF.